The sequence of this T cell receptor beta chain was determined in a study of regulatory T cells in long-lasting Graves disease. Overall study findings and caveats: There was favoring of TRBV28, TRBJ1-2 and TRBJ2-5 in persistent disease.

This clonotype was counted ten times or more. Its antigen is not known. CDR1 and CDR2 from the germline V gene are SQVTM and ANQGSEA. The CDR3 loop spans 13 amino acids. Trimming removed 4 bases at V and 5 bases at J, with 14 bases between. Relying on iRepertoire HTBI primers and Arm-PCR of CDR3 regions, the team built TCR beta libraries. In the original workflow: Identification of gene segments yielded more than 55 TRBV and about 15 TRBJ across samples. One entry per CDR3 protein, called by TCRdb with MiXCR from the multiplex PCR reads. TCRdb's processing, not the authors' own work, is the source of the V and J calls. The profile shows 400,000 to 600,000 distinct CDR3 sequences, roughly a fifth of them singletons. Time point in this sample: persistent/refractory GD, antithyroid drugs over 5 years with positive TRAb. Generation of the TCR library employed RNA extracted from PBMCs.

Sequenced material: peripheral blood mononuclear cells (PBMCs), taken when the disease was refractory, from a patient treated with antithyroid drugs. This receptor was identified in a female donor with Graves disease. This chain links TRBV29-1 with TRBJ2-5; weak D call: TRBD2 (6 bases). The CDR3 here is CSVVTLAPETQYF. The CDR3 DNA is TGCAGCGTTGTCACCCTAGCGCCGGAGACCCAGTACTTC.